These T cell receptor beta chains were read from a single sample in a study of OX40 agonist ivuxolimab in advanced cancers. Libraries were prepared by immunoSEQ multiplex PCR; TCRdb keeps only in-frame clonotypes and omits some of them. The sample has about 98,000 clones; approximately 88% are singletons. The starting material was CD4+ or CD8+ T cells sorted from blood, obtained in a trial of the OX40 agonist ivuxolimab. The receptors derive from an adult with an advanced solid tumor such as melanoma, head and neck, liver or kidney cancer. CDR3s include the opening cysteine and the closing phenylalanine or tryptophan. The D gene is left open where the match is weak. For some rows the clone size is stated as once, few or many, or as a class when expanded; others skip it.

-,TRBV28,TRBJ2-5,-,TGTGCCAGCTCGACTAGAACGGAGACCCAGTACTTC,CASSTRTETQYF
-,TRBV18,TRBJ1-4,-,TGTGCCAGCTCACCCCCCCAGGGAGGGGAGGAAAAACTGTTTTTT,CASSPPQGGEEKLFF
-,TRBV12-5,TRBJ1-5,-,TGTGCTAGTGGTTTGGAGCCCCAGCATTTT,CASGLEPQHF
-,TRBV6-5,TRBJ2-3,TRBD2,TGTGCCAGCAGAACTCTAGCGGGGGGGAGGGATACGCAGTATTTT,CASRTLAGGRDTQYF
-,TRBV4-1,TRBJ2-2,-,TGCGCCAGCAGCCAGGACGGCGCGAACACCGGGGAGCTGTTTTTT,CASSQDGANTGELFF
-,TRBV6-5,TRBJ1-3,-,TGTGCCAGCAGGTCAATTAGCTCTGGAAACACCATATATTTT,CASRSISSGNTIYF
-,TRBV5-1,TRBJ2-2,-,TGCGCCAGCAGCTTGGTAAAAACGGGCACCGGGGAGCTGTTTTTT,CASSLVKTGTGELFF
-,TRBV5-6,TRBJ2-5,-,TGTGCCAGCAGCTTAGTGCAGGGGACCAATCAAGAGACCCAGTACTTC,CASSLVQGTNQETQYF
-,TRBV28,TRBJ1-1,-,TGTGCCAGCATTACGAACACTGAAGCTTTCTTT,CASITNTEAFF
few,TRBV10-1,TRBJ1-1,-,TGCGCCAGCAGTGGGGCTTTCTTT,CASSGAFF
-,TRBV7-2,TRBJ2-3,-,TGTGCCAGCAGCTTTCGGGGGAGTTTCGGTAATACGCAGTATTTT,CASSFRGSFGNTQYF
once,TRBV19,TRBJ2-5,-,TGTGCCAGTAGTATGCGTTCGGACCACCGATACTTC,CASSMRSDHRYF
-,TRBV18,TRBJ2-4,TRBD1,TGTGCCAGCTCCGACCGGGACAGACTAGCCAAAAACATTCAGTACTTC,CASSDRDRLAKNIQYF
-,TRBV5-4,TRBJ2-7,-,TGTGCCAGCAGCTCGGCCCCCACAGGCAATGGGGCCTACGAGCAGTACTTC,CASSSAPTGNGAYEQYF
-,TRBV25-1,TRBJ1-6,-,TGTGCCAGCAGTGAACCCAGCTCCTATAATTCACCCCTCCACTTT,CASSEPSSYNSPLHF
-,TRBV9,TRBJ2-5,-,TGTGCCAGCGGGTTAGAGGGGTCAGAGACCCAGTACTTC,CASGLEGSETQYF
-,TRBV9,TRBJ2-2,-,TGTGCCAGCAGCGTAGATGGGACACTATTAACCGGGGAGCTGTTTTTT,CASSVDGTLLTGELFF
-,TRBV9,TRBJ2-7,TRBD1,TGTGCCAGCAGCGTAGGACAGGGGCCGAGCTCCTACGAGCAGTACTTC,CASSVGQGPSSYEQYF
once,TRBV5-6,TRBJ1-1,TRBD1,TGTGCCAGCAGCTACAGGGACAGTTCGACCACTGAAGCTTTCTTT,CASSYRDSSTTEAFF
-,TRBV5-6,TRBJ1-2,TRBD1,TGTGCCAGCAGGAGGGGACAGGGGAAAGGCTACACCTTC,CASRRGQGKGYTF
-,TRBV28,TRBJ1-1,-,TGTGCCAGCAGCCCCAACCCGAGTATGAACACTGAAGCTTTCTTT,CASSPNPSMNTEAFF
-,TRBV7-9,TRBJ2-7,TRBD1,TGTGCCAGCAGCTTAGACCAGGGGGCGGACGAGCAGTACTTC,CASSLDQGADEQYF
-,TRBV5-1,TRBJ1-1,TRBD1,TGCGCCAGCAGCTCACAGGGGACTACCTCTGAAGCTTTCTTT,CASSSQGTTSEAFF
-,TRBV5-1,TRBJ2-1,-,TGCGCCAGCAGCGCCGGCTTGCGGGACAGTGACAATGAGCAGTTCTTC,CASSAGLRDSDNEQFF
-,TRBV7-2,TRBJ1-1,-,TGTGCCAGCAGCTTAGTTTGGTTGGGGACTGAAGCTTTCTTT,CASSLVWLGTEAFF
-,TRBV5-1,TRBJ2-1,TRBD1,TGCGCCAGCAGCTCGTCGGACAGGTCCTACAATGAGCAGTTCTTC,CASSSSDRSYNEQFF
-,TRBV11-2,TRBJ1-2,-,TGTGCCAGCAGCCCCTCATGGGATTTGAACTATGGCTACACCTTC,CASSPSWDLNYGYTF
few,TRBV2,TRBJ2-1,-,TGTGCCAGCACCATCCGGTGGGGGAGTGAGCAGTTCTTC,CASTIRWGSEQFF